The text below deals with one T cell receptor beta chain. The antigen is unknown. The sample comes from a study of CD8 T cells in ankylosing spondylitis. Study results and caveats: Enrichment of disease-linked clones was reportedly significant in matched ankylosing spondylitis synovial fluid. Ankylosing spondylitis blood seemed to carry a telltale TCR beta motif made of fewer than 10 highly homologous variants. Disease-associated clones were CD8+ and fairly uncommon in peripheral blood.

Libraries of TCR beta came from quantitative 5'-RACE with molecular barcodes. TCRdb reprocessed the 5' RACE reads with MiXCR, giving one entry per CDR3 protein. The sample includes 85,000 to 90,000 distinct CDR3 sequences, roughly 27% of them seen just once. Germline CDR1 and CDR2: KGHSH and LQKENI. The CDR3 extends over 17 amino acids. With V trimmed by 1 base and J by 1 base, 1 base remained unmatched. This clonotype was obtained from a male donor with ankylosing spondylitis or in good health (not recorded which). The chain is built from TRBV18 and TRBJ2-5; 15 bases align to TRBD2. Sequencing used blood, either unsorted or a sorted T cell fraction (not recorded which). The CDR3 sequence is CASSPRTSGRAQETQYF. The DNA of the CDR3 is TGTGCCAGCTCACCACGGACTAGCGGGAGGGCCCAAGAGACCCAGTACTTC.